This T cell receptor (beta chain) was documented in a study of early stage breast cancer tumors. Study in general: Seven to nine ER+/PR+/HER2- tumors were invasive ductal; four were invasive lobular. Study-level findings and limits: Functional markers like CD4, CD8 and FOXP3 were missed in bulk sequencing.

TCRdb's copy holds only in-frame clones and misses some; the assay was immunoSEQ multiplex PCR. The top ten clones hold around a tenth of a sample with about 6,000 clones, 60% to 85% of them seen once. The CDR3 totals 15 residues. Trimming removed 8 bases from V and 2 bases from J; junction bases left unmatched: 9. Per the germline V gene, CDR1 is SGHTA and CDR2 is FQGNSA. Comments on this clone: Its antigen remains unknown.

This chain links TRBV7-2 with TRBJ1-3, with TRBD1 matching over 7 bases. This receptor was taken from a person aged 70 to 85 with breast cancer. Sequencing used normal breast tissue next to the tumor. The CDR3 nucleotides are TGTGCCAGCTGTATCACAGGGGAACCTGGAAACACCATATATTTT. This encodes CASCITGEPGNTIYF.